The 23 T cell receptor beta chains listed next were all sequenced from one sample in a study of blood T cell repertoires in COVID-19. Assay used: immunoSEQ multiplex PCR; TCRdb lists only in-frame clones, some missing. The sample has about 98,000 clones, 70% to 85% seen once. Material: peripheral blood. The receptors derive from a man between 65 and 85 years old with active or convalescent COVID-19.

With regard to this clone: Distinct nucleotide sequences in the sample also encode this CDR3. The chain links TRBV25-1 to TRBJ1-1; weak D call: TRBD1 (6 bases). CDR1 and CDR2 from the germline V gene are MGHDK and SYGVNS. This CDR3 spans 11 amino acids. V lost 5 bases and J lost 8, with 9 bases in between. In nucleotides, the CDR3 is TGTGCCAGCAGTCGGCAGGGGGAAGCTTTCTTT. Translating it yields CASSRQGEAFF.

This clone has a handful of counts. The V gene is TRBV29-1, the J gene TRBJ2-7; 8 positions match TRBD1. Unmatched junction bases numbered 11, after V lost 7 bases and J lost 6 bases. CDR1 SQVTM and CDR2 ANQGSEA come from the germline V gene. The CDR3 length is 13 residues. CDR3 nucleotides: TGCAGCGCGACAGGGGATGGTTGGCGCGAGCAGTACTTC. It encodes CSATGDGWREQYF.

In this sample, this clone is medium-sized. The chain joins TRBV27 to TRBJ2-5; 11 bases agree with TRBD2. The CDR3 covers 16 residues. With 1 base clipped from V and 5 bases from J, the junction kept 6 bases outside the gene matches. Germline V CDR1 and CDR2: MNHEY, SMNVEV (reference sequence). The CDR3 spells CASSLLAGGPMETQYF. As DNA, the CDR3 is TGTGCCAGCAGTTTATTAGCGGGGGGGCCCATGGAGACCCAGTACTTC.

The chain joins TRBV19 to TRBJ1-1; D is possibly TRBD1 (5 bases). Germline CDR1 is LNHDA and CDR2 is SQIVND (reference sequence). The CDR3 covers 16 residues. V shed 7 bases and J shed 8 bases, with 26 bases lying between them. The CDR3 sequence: CASTTPGRARRIEAFF. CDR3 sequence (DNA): TGTGCCAGTACCACCCCTGGCAGGGCCAGAAGAATAGAAGCTTTCTTT.

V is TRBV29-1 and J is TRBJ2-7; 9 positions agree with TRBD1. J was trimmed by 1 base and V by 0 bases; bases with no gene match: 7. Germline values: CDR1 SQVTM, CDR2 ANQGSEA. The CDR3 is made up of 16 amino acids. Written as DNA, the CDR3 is TGCAGCGTTGAAGAGGGAGGACAGGGGCCATCCTACGAGCAGTACTTC. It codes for CSVEEGGQGPSYEQYF.

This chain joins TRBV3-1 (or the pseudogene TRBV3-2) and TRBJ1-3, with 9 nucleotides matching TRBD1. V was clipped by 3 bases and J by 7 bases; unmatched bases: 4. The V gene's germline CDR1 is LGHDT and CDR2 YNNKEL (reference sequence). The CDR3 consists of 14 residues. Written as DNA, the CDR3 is TGTGCCAGCAGCCAGGGACAGGGTAGGAACACCATATATTTT. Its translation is CASSQGQGRNTIYF.

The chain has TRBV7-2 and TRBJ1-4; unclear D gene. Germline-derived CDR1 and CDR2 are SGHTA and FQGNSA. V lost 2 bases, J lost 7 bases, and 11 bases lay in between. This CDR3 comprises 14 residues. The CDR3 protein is CASSLMGVTEKLFF. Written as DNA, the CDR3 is TGTGCCAGCAGCTTAATGGGAGTTACTGAAAAACTGTTTTTT. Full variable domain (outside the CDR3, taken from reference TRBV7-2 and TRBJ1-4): GAGVSQSPSNKVTEKGKDVELRCDPISGHTALYWYRQSLGQGLEFLIYFQGNSAPDKSGLPSDRFSAERTGGSVSTLTIQRTQQEDSAVYLCASSLMGVTEKLFFGSGTQLSVL.

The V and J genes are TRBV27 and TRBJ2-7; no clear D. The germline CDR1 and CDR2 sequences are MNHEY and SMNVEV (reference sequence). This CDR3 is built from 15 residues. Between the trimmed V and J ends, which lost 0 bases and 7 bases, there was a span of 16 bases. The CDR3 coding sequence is TGTGCCAGCAGTTTATCGCCGGGTCTGTCAACGGAGCAGTACTTC. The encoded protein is CASSLSPGLSTEQYF.

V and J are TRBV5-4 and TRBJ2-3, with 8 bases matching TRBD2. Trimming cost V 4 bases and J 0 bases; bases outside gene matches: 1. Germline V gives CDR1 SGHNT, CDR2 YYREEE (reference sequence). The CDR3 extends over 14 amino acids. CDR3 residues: CASSPSGSTDTQYF. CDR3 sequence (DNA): TGTGCCAGCAGCCCTAGCGGGAGCACAGATACGCAGTATTTT. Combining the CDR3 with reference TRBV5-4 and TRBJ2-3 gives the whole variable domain ETGVTQSPTHLIKTRGQQVTLRCSSQSGHNTVSWYQQALGQGPQFIFQYYREEENGRGNFPPRFSGLQFPNYSSELNVNALELDDSALYLCASSPSGSTDTQYFGPGTRLTVL.

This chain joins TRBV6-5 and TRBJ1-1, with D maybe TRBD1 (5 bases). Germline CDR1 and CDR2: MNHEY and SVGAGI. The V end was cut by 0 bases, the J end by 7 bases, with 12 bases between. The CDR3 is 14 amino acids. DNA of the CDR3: TGTGCCAGCAGTTACTCGGGCAGGAGGGGTGAAGCTTTCTTT. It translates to CASSYSGRRGEAFF.

The CDR3 spells CASSLVGRANSPLHF. CDR3 nucleotides: TGTGCCAGCAGCTTAGTAGGGCGGGCCAATTCACCCCTCCACTTT. The chain couples TRBV11-2 to TRBJ1-6; D remains unclear. The CDR3 has 15 residues. CDR1 is SGHAT, CDR2 FQNNGV, per germline. Trimming left V 1 base short and J 7 bases short, with 11 bases between.

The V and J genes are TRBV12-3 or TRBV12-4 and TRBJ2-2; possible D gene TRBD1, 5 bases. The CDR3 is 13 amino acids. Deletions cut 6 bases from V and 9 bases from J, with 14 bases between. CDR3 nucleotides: TGTGCCAGCAGCAAGGGGAATGCCCGGGAGCTGTTTTTT. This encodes CASSKGNARELFF.

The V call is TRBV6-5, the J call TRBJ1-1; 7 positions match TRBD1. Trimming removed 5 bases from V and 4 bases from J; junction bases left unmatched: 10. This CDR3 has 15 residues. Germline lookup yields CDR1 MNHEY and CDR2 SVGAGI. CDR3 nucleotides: TGTGCCAGCAGTCTCGACAGGGTAGGAGGCACTGAAGCTTTCTTT. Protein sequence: CASSLDRVGGTEAFF.

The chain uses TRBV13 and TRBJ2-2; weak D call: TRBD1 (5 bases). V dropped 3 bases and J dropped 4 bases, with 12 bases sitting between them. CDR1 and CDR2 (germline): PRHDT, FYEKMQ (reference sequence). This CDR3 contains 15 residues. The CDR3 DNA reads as TGTGCCAGCAGCTTCCAAGGACACATCACCGGGGAGCTGTTTTTT. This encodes CASSFQGHITGELFF.

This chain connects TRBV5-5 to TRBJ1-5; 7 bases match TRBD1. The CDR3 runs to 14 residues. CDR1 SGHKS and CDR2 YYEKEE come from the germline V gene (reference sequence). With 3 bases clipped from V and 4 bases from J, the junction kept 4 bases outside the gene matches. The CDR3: CASSSRDSNQPQHF. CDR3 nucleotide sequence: TGTGCCAGCAGCTCCCGGGACAGTAATCAGCCCCAGCATTTT.

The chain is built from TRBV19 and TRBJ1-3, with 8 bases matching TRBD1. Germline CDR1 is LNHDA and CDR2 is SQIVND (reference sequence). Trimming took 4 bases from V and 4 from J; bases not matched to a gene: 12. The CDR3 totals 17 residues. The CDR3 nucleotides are TGTGCCAGTAGTACGACTCGACAGGGGTCGGGAGGAAACACCATATATTTT. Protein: CASSTTRQGSGGNTIYF.

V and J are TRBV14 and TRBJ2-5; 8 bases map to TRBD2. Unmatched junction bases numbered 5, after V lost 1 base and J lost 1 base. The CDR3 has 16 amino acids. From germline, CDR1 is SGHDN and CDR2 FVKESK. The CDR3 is CASSQGLAGFQETQYF. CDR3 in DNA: TGTGCCAGCAGCCAAGGCTTAGCGGGATTCCAAGAGACCCAGTACTTC.

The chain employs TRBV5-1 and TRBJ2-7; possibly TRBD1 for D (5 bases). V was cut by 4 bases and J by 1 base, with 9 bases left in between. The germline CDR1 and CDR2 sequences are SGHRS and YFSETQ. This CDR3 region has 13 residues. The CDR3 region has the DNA TGCGCCAGCAGCAACGGACAATCCTACGAGCAGTACTTC. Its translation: CASSNGQSYEQYF.

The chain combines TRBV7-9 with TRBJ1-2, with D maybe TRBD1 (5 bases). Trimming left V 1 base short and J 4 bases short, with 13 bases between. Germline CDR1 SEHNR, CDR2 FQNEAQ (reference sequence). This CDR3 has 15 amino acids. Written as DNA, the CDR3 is TGTGCCAGCAGCTTAGGGGCGGGGACCGGCTATGGCTACACCTTC. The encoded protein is CASSLGAGTGYGYTF.

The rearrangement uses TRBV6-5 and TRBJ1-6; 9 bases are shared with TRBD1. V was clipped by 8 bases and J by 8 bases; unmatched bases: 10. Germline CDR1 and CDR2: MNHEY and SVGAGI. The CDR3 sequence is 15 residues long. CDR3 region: CASGPGQGTYSPLHF. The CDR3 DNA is TGTGCCAGCGGGCCGGGACAGGGAACGTATTCACCCCTCCACTTT.

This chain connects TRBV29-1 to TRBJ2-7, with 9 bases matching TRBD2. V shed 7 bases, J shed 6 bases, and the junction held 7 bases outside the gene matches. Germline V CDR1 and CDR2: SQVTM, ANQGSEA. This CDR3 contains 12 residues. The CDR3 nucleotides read TGCAGCGCCCGTAGCGGGGGAGGCGAGCAGTACTTC. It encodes CSARSGGGEQYF.

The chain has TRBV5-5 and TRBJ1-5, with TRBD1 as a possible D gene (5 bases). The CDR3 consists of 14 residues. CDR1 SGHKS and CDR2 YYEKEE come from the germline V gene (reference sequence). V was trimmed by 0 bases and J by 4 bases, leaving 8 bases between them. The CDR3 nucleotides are TGTGCCAGCAGCTTGGCAGGGCGGAATCAGCCCCAGCATTTT. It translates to CASSLAGRNQPQHF.

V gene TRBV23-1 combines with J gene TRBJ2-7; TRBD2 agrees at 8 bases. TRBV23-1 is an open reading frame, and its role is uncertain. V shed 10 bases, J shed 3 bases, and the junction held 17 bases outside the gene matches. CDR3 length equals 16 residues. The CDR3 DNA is TGCGCCAAACCGGGGCGGGGGGCCGACTACTACTACGAGCAGTACTTC. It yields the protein CAKPGRGADYYYEQYF.